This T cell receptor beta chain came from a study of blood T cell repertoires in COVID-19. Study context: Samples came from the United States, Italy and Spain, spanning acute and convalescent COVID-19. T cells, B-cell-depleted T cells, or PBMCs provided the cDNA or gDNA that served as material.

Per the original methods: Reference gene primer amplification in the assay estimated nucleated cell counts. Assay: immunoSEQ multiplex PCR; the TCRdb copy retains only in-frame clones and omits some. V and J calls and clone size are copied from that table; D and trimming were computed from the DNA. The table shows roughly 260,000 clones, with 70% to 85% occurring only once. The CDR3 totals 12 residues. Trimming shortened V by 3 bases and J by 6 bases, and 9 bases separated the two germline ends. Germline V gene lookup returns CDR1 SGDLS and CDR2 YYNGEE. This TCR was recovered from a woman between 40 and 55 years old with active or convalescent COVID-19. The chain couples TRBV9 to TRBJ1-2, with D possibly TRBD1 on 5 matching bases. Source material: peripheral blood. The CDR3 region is CASSAGGDGYTF. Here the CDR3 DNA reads TGTGCCAGCAGCGCCGGGGGGGATGGCTACACCTTC.